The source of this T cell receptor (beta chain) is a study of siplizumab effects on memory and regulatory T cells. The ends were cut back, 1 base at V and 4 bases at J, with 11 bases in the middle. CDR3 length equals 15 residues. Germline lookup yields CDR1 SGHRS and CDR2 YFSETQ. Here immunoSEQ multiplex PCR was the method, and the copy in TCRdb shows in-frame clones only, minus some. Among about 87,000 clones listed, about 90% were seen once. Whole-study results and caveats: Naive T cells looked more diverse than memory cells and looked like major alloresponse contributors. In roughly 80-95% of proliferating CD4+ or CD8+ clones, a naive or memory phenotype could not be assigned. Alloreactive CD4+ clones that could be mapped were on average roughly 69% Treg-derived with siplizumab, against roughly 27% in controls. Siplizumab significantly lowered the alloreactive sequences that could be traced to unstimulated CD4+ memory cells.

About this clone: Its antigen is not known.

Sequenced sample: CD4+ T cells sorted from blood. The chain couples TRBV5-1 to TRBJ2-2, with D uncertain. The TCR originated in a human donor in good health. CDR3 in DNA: TGCGCCAGCAGCTTGAATGTGGGATCCACCGGGGAGCTGTTTTTT. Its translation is CASSLNVGSTGELFF. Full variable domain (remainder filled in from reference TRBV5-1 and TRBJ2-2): KAGVTQTPRYLIKTRGQQVTLSCSPISGHRSVSWYQQTPGQGLQFLFEYFSETQRNKGNFPGRFSGRQFSNSRSEMNVSTLELGDSALYLCASSLNVGSTGELFFGEGSRLTVL.